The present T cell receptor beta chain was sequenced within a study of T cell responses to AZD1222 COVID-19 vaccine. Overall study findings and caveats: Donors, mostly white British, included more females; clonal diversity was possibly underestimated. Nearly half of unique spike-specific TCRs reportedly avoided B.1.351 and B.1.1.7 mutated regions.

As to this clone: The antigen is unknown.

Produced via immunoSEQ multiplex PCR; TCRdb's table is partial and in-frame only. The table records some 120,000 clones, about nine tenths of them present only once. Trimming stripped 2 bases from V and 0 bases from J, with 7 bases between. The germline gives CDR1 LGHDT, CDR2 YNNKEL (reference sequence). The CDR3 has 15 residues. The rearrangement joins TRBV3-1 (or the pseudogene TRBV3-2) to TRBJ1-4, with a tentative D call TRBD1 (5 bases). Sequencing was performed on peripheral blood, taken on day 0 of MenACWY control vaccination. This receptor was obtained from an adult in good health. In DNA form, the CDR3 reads TGTGCCAGCAGCCAACGGACAACAACTAATGAAAAACTGTTTTTT. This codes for CASSQRTTTNEKLFF.